This T cell receptor (beta chain) was captured in a study of blood T cell repertoires in COVID-19 (dated by TCRdb to about 2020). Describing the broader study: Samples from collaborators originated in the United States, Italy and Spain and spanned both the acute and convalescent phases of COVID-19. The material from the prospective study consisted of cDNA or gDNA derived from T cells, B-cell-depleted T cells, or PBMCs. Deeply sampled blood TCRbeta repertoires from subjects exposed to, actively infected with, or recovered from COVID-19 were included in the dataset. A freely available public database, intended as a resource for researchers studying the immune response to SARS-CoV-2, is where the repertoires were released. Samples were obtained from the ongoing ImmuneRACE study (first 160 participants) and from approximately 1,200 subjects provided by 6 global collaborators. The sample metadata nearly always contained a de-identified subject ID, COVID-19 status, age in years and sex. Where available, HLA class I and class II types were taken from metadata supplied by the sample provider and were not determined by assay-based typing. Study-wide conclusions, independent of this receptor: Clinical and demographic metadata were provided uncurated, with the amount varying by source and participant.

This clone has only one observation. What this receptor recognizes is not known. No base-level quality is on record; no much larger clone is a single base apart. Counted from cysteine to phenylalanine, this CDR3 has 15 amino acids. CDR3 DNA is the only sequence kept; it has 45 bases, read in frame from the first base. The CDR1 and CDR2 encoded by the germline V gene are MNHEY and SVGAGI. At the junction V is shortened by 0 bases and J by 6 bases; bases outside the gene matches: 8. TCRbeta CDR3 regions were amplified from genomic DNA by means of the immunoSEQ Assay, a bias-controlled multiplex PCR. In the paper's pipeline: The number of nucleated cells in each sample was estimated from the amplification of reference gene primers within the assay. To quantify the absolute abundance of each unique TCRbeta CDR3 rearrangement, sequence reads were collapsed and filtered. For each sample, productive Simpson clonality was calculated by taking the square root of Simpson's diversity index across productive rearrangements. Drawn from immuneACCESS, this table holds only the in-frame rearrangements with V and J called that TCRdb kept. Clones are partly lost; checked studies trace under half to an unresolved V gene and leave the rest unexplained. V and J calls and clone size are as listed in that table; D and trimming were resolved from the DNA. The sample has roughly 63,000 clones on record, nearly 90% of them singletons. The ten largest clones represent approximately 7.4% of the sample.

Collaborating institutions collected whole blood in K2EDTA tubes following their own protocols. Collaborator samples were shipped for TCRbeta analysis as frozen whole blood, isolated PBMCs, or DNA extracted from either sample type. Sequenced sample: peripheral blood. In this chain, TRBV6-5 is recombined with TRBJ2-7; 7 central nucleotides agree with TRBD2. The TCR originated in a middle-aged man with active COVID-19. The CDR3 is CASSYSWGGLGEQYF. Read as DNA, the sequence is TGTGCCAGCAGTTACTCTTGGGGGGGACTGGGCGAGCAGTACTTC.